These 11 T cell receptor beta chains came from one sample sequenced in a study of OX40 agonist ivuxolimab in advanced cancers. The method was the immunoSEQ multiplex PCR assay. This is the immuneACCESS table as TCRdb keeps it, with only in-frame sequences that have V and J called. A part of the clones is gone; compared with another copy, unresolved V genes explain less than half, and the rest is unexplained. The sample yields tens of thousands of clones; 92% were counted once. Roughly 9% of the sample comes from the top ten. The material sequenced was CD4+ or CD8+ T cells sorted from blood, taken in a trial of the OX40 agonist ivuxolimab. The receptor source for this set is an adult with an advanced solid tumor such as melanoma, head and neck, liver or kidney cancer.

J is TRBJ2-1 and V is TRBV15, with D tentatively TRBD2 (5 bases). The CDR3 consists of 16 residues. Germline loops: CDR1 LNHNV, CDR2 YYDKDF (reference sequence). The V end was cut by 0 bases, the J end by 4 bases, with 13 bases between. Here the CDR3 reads CATSRDKGSGYNEQFF. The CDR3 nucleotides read TGTGCCACCAGCAGAGATAAAGGATCGGGGTACAATGAGCAGTTCTTC.

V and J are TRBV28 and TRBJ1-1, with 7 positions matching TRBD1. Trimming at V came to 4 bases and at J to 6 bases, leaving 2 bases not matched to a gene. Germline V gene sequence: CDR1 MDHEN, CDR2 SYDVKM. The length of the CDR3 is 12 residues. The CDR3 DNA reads TGTGCCAGCAGTTACAGGGGAGCTGAAGCTTTCTTT. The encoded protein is CASSYRGAEAFF.

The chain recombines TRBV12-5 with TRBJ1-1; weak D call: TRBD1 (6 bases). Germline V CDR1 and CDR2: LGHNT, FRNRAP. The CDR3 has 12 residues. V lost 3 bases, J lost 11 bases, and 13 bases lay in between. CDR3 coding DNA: TGTGCTAGTGGTTTCGGAGGGGGTGAGGCTTTCTTT. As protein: CASGFGGGEAFF. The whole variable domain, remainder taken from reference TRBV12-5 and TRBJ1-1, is DARVTQTPRHKVTEMGQEVTMRCQPILGHNTVFWYRQTMMQGLELLAYFRNRAPLDDSGMPKDRFSAEMPDATLATLKIQPSEPRDSAVYFCASGFGGGEAFFGQGTRLTVV.

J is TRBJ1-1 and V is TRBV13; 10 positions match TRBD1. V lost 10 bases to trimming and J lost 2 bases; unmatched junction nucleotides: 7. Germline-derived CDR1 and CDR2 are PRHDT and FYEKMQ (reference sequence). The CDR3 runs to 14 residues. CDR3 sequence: CATLGQGSNTEAFF. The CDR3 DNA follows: TGTGCCACCCTGGGACAGGGGAGTAACACTGAAGCTTTCTTT.

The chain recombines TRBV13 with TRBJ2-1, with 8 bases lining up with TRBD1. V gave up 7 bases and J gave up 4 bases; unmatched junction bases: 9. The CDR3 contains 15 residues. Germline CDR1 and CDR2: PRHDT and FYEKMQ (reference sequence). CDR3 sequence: CASNHQGAGYNEQFF. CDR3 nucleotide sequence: TGTGCCAGCAACCATCAGGGGGCCGGATACAATGAGCAGTTCTTC.

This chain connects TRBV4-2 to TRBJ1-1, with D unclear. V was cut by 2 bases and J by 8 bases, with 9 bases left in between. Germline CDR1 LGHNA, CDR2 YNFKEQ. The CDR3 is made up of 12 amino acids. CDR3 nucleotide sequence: TGTGCCAGCAGCCAAATTGAGAGGGAAGCTTTCTTT. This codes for CASSQIEREAFF.

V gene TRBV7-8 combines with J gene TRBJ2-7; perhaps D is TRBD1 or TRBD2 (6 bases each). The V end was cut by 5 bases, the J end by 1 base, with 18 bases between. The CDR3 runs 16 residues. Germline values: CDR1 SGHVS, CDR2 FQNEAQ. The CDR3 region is CASSGLGGRTSYEQYF. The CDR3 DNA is TGTGCCAGCAGCGGGCTAGGGGGGCGAACGTCCTACGAGCAGTACTTC.

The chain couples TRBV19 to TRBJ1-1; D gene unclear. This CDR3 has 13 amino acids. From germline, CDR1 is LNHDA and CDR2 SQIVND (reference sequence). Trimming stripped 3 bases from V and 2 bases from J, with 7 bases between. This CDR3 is CASSIHINTEAFF. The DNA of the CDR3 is TGTGCCAGTAGTATTCACATAAACACTGAAGCTTTCTTT.

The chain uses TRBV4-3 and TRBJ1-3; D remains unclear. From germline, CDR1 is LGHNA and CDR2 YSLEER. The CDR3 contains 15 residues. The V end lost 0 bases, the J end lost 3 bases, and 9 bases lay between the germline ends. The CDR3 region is CASSQDRGFGNTIYF. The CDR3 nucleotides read TGCGCCAGCAGCCAAGATCGGGGATTTGGAAACACCATATATTTT.

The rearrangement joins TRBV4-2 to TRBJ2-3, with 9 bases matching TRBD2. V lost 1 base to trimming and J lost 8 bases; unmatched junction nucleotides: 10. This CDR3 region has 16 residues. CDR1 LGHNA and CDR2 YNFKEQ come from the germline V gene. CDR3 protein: CASSQAGGRAQGTQYF. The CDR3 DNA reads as TGTGCCAGCAGCCAAGCAGGCGGGAGGGCCCAAGGTACGCAGTATTTT.

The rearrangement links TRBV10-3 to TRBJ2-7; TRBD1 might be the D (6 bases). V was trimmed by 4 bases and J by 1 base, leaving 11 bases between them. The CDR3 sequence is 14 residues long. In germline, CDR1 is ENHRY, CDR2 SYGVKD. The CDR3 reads CAISAAGVSYEQYF. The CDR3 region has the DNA TGTGCCATCAGTGCCGCAGGGGTTTCCTACGAGCAGTACTTC.